These 10 T cell receptor beta chains were all obtained from the same sample, sequenced in a study of human T cells and chemical hapten exposure. This sample's time point: pre-sensitization, week 0. Treatment meaning: therapeutic diphenylcyclopropenone sensitization with weekly scalp DPC. In TCRdb, the RACE reads were re-called with MiXCR into one record per CDR3 protein. The sample holds approximately 320,000 distinct CDR3 sequences; over 5% are singletons and the top ten take about 8.2%. The sample here was whole blood, taken in connection with sensitization to the hapten diphenylcyclopropenone (DPC). The origin of the receptors is a woman aged 18-29 years with alopecia areata. Some clones in this sample may be carry-over from other donors' samples.

This clonotype was found many times. The chain couples TRBV5-5 to TRBJ2-3; 8 nucleotides agree with TRBD2. Germline-derived CDR1 and CDR2 are SGHKS and YYEKEE (reference sequence). V was clipped by 4 bases and J by 0 bases; unmatched bases: 10. This CDR3 comprises 17 residues. The CDR3 region is CASSGSVSGESTDTQYF. The DNA of the CDR3 is TGTGCCAGCAGCGGCTCCGTTAGCGGGGAGAGCACAGATACGCAGTATTTT.

This clonotype has a handful of counts. The rearrangement uses TRBV14 and TRBJ1-1, with TRBD1 identical over 9 bases. The CDR3 covers 16 residues. Looked up from germline, CDR1 is SGHDN and CDR2 is FVKESK. V lost 4 bases to trimming and J lost 5 bases; unmatched junction nucleotides: 11. The CDR3, as DNA: TGTGCCAGCAGCCCTCCCGGGACAGGGCGGCGGACTGAAGCTTTCTTT. It yields the protein CASSPPGTGRRTEAFF.

A few counts support this clonotype. The rearrangement links TRBV20-1 to TRBJ2-3, with D perhaps given as TRBD1 or TRBD2 (7 bases each). The CDR3 extends over 15 amino acids. The V gene lost 6 bases and the J gene lost 1 base, with 17 bases spanning the gap. Germline CDR1 DFQATT, CDR2 SNEGSKA (reference sequence). Here the CDR3 DNA reads TGCAGTGCCCAAAACCCAGGGGGGGGCACAGATACGCAGTATTTT. Translated, it gives CSAQNPGGGTDTQYF.

The chain is built from TRBV7-2 and TRBJ1-6, with TRBD1 as a possible D gene (5 bases). Trimming took 1 base from V and 8 from J, leaving 18 bases between them. There are 17 residues in the CDR3. The germline V gene has CDR1 SGHTA and CDR2 FQGNSA. CDR3 residues: CASSLEEVRQGDSPLHF. The CDR3 DNA reads as TGTGCCAGCAGCTTAGAGGAAGTTAGGCAGGGTGATTCACCCCTCCACTTT.

A few counts support this clonotype. The chain carries TRBV20-1 and TRBJ1-1, with a weak D call TRBD1 (6 bases). This CDR3 contains 14 residues. CDR1 is DFQATT and CDR2 is SNEGSKA in the germline V gene (reference sequence). V lost 5 bases and J 5 bases, leaving 18 bases between the germline ends. The CDR3 protein is CSAPPVGTYTEAFF. The CDR3, as DNA: TGCAGTGCTCCACCGGTCGGGACATATACTGAAGCTTTCTTT.

Notes on this clonotype: An end of the junction does not agree with germline; a read error may underlie this. The chain has TRBV20-1 and TRBJ2-3; D remains unclear. Germline CDR1 and CDR2: DFQATT and SNEGSKA (reference sequence). This CDR3 is 13 amino acids long. Here the CDR3 reads CSSRVGSTDTQYF. Here the CDR3 DNA reads TGCAGTTCTAGAGTAGGGTCCACAGATACGCAGTATTTT.

This clonotype was detected many times. The rearrangement links TRBV19 to TRBJ1-4, with TRBD1 as a possible D gene (5 bases). CDR1 and CDR2 (germline): LNHDA, SQIVND (reference sequence). The length of the CDR3 is 14 residues. V lost 8 bases and J lost 4, with 14 bases in between. The CDR3 DNA is TGTGCCAGTGCCAACCGGGACGGTAATGAAAAACTGTTTTTT. Amino acid sequence: CASANRDGNEKLFF.

This rearrangement joins TRBV6-5 to TRBJ1-1; no reliable D call. CDR1 MNHEY and CDR2 SVGAGI come from the germline V gene. There are 17 residues in the CDR3. V lost 6 bases, J lost 1 base, and 21 bases lay in between. The CDR3 loop reads CASSPALGLAWNTEAFF. For the CDR3, the DNA is TGTGCCAGCAGCCCCGCGCTAGGGCTAGCTTGGAACACTGAAGCTTTCTTT.

Here the CDR3 DNA reads TGCGCCAGCAGGGCAGGGCTTGATCAGCCCCAGCATTTT. It is translated as CASRAGLDQPQHF. The chain has TRBV5-1 and TRBJ1-5; tentatively, D is TRBD1 (5 bases). V was cut by 5 bases and J by 5 bases, with 11 bases left in between. Germline loops: CDR1 SGHRS, CDR2 YFSETQ. The CDR3 spans 13 residues.

The rearrangement links TRBV7-2 to TRBJ1-5; D gene ambiguous. This CDR3 has 14 residues. Trimming left V 5 bases short and J 3 bases short, with 11 bases between. From germline, CDR1 is SGHTA and CDR2 FQGNSA. CDR3 bases: TGTGCCAGCAGCGATCAGGAGTTCAATCAGCCCCAGCATTTT. This sequence encodes CASSDQEFNQPQHF.